One and the same sample provided the 22 T cell receptor beta chains below, sequenced in a study of control samples from healthy donors and cancer patients. Sequenced by immunoSEQ multiplex PCR; TCRdb stores in-frame clones only, minus some. Of about 120,000 clones in the sample, 70% to 90% are singletons; the top ten hold about 2.9%. The material sequenced was blood. The receptors derive from a man between 60 and 75 years old in good health.

As regards this clone: Within the sample, other DNA sequences also encode this same CDR3. The rearrangement joins TRBV19 to TRBJ1-1; 9 bases fit TRBD1. The CDR3 consists of 14 residues. The trim removed 6 bases at V and 1 base at J, leaving 3 bases unmatched. CDR1 and CDR2 (germline): LNHDA, SQIVND (reference sequence). The CDR3 spells CASREGQGNTEAFF. CDR3 sequence (DNA): TGTGCCAGTAGGGAGGGACAGGGGAACACTGAAGCTTTCTTT.

The chain uses TRBV11-2 and TRBJ1-5; D is uncertain. CDR1 is SGHAT and CDR2 is FQNNGV in the germline V gene. V dropped 5 bases and J dropped 1 base, with 9 bases sitting between them. There are 14 residues in the CDR3. CDR3 coding DNA: TGTGCCAGCAGCCCGCATATAAGCAATCAGCCCCAGCATTTT. Translating it yields CASSPHISNQPQHF.

This rearrangement joins TRBV19 to TRBJ1-5; no clear D. This CDR3 is built from 12 residues. The germline V gene encodes CDR1 LNHDA and CDR2 SQIVND (reference sequence). V was clipped by 3 bases and J by 5 bases, with 5 bases between them. This CDR3 reads CASSILDQPQHF. In nucleotides, the CDR3 is TGTGCCAGTAGTATCTTAGATCAGCCCCAGCATTTT. Variable domain in full (rest from reference TRBV19 and TRBJ1-5): DGGITQSPKYLFRKEGQNVTLSCEQNLNHDAMYWYRQDPGQGLRLIYYSQIVNDFQKGDIAEGYSVSREKKESFPLTVTSAQKNPTAFYLCASSILDQPQHFGDGTRLSIL.

This sequence joins TRBV7-3 and TRBJ2-1; TRBD2 matches at 12 bases. CDR1 SGHTA and CDR2 FQGTGA come from the germline V gene. The CDR3 consists of 15 residues. Germline trimming cut 6 bases from V and 7 bases from J; bases unmatched to any gene: 7. CDR3 sequence (DNA): TGTGCCAGCAGACACACTAGCGGGGGGAGGAATGAGCAGTTCTTC. Protein sequence: CASRHTSGGRNEQFF.

The V call is TRBV24-1, the J call TRBJ1-3, with 9 bases lining up with TRBD1. Germline V CDR1 and CDR2: KGHDR, SFDVKD. The V segment lost 2 bases and the J segment 0 bases; nucleotides outside the gene matches: 7. This CDR3 is 18 amino acids long. This CDR3 reads CATSDSPGQGGSGNTIYF. As DNA, the CDR3 is TGTGCCACCAGTGATTCTCCGGGACAGGGCGGCTCTGGAAACACCATATATTTT.

The chain is built from TRBV21-1 and TRBJ2-3; the listed D gene, TRBD1, was not tested against the DNA. TRBV21-1 is termed a pseudogene. The CDR3 is made up of 10 amino acids. The CDR3, as DNA: TGTGCCAGACACCAGGATACGCAGTATTTT. As protein: CARHQDTQYF.

For the CDR3, the DNA is TGTGCCAGCTCGCGGGATTTAATAGAGACCCAGTACTTC. It codes for CASSRDLIETQYF. The chain carries TRBV18 and TRBJ2-5, with D maybe TRBD2 (6 bases). CDR1 is KGHSH, CDR2 LQKENI, per germline. The V end was cut by 6 bases, the J end by 4 bases, with 12 bases between. The CDR3 extends over 13 amino acids.

A few counts support this clone. The chain carries TRBV30 and TRBJ1-2; no firm D call. With 2 bases removed from V and 4 bases from J, the gap between germline ends came to 8 bases. There are 12 residues in the CDR3. CDR1 is GTSNPN, CDR2 SVGIG, per germline (reference sequence). CDR3 DNA sequence: TGTGCCTGGAGTCCTACGGGCTATGGCTACACCTTC. Translated, it gives CAWSPTGYGYTF.

V and J are TRBV14 and TRBJ1-4, with unresolved D. CDR1 and CDR2 (germline): SGHDN, FVKESK. Trimming took 1 base from V and 4 from J, leaving 10 bases between them. CDR3 length: 15 residues. The CDR3 region is CASSQGRTFNEKLFF. The CDR3 bases are TGTGCCAGCAGCCAAGGACGGACGTTTAATGAAAAACTGTTTTTT.

The chain has TRBV10-1 and TRBJ1-1; no clear D. There are 17 residues in the CDR3. V dropped 1 base and J dropped 3 bases, with 18 bases sitting between them. Germline loops: CDR1 WNHNN, CDR2 SYGVQD (reference sequence). The CDR3 region has the DNA TGCGCCAGCAGTGAGTTCGTTGGGGTTAAATGGGACACTGAAGCTTTCTTT. It codes for CASSEFVGVKWDTEAFF.

The chain has TRBV19 and TRBJ1-2; TRBD1 agrees at 7 bases. Germline CDR1 LNHDA, CDR2 SQIVND (reference sequence). The CDR3 is 13 amino acids. With 6 bases clipped from V and 4 bases from J, the junction kept 5 bases outside the gene matches. CDR3 in amino acids: CASRRDRSYGYTF. The CDR3, as DNA: TGTGCCAGTAGGAGGGACAGATCCTATGGCTACACCTTC. The entire variable domain, with the rest obtained from reference TRBV19 and TRBJ1-2, is as follows: DGGITQSPKYLFRKEGQNVTLSCEQNLNHDAMYWYRQDPGQGLRLIYYSQIVNDFQKGDIAEGYSVSREKKESFPLTVTSAQKNPTAFYLCASRRDRSYGYTFGSGTRLTVV.

The chain couples TRBV27 to TRBJ1-1; D gene ambiguous. The CDR3 has 14 residues. Trimming took 3 bases from V and 4 from J, leaving 12 bases between them. Germline lookup yields CDR1 MNHEY and CDR2 SMNVEV (reference sequence). The CDR3 loop reads CASSFLFGITEAFF. The CDR3 bases are TGTGCCAGCAGTTTTCTGTTTGGAATCACTGAAGCTTTCTTT.

There are a few counts of this clone. The rearrangement uses TRBV19 and TRBJ1-5; D might be TRBD1 (6 bases). The germline V gene has CDR1 LNHDA and CDR2 SQIVND (reference sequence). This CDR3 is built from 17 residues. Trimming left V 7 bases short and J 2 bases short, with 21 bases between. The CDR3 spells CASTVGAGAPGNQPQHF. CDR3 DNA sequence: TGTGCCAGTACTGTGGGCGCAGGGGCCCCCGGCAATCAGCCCCAGCATTTT.

The gene calls are TRBV5-1 and TRBJ2-5; D may be TRBD2 (7 bases). Per germline, CDR1 SGHRS and CDR2 YFSETQ. Trimming removed 0 bases from V and 0 bases from J, with 15 bases in between. The CDR3 totals 17 residues. The chain's CDR3 is CASSLASGGANQETQYF. The CDR3 DNA reads as TGCGCCAGCAGCTTGGCCTCTGGGGGGGCCAACCAAGAGACCCAGTACTTC.

The rearrangement links TRBV7-9 to TRBJ1-2; D possibly corresponds to TRBD1 (5 bases). The CDR3 is 16 residues long. Germline loops: CDR1 SEHNR, CDR2 FQNEAQ (reference sequence). V gave up 5 bases and J gave up 3 bases, with 19 bases separating them. The CDR3 sequence: CASSPIQGRGDYGYTF. DNA of the CDR3: TGTGCCAGCAGCCCTATACAAGGAAGGGGCGACTATGGCTACACCTTC.

This chain connects TRBV9 to TRBJ2-2; 7 bases agree with TRBD1. Germline CDR1 is SGDLS and CDR2 is YYNGEE. With V trimmed by 0 bases and J by 2 bases, 7 bases remained unmatched. The CDR3 has 17 amino acids. The CDR3, as DNA: TGTGCCAGCAGCGTAGGGCTCGGGGACAGCAACACCGGGGAGCTGTTTTTT. The encoded protein is CASSVGLGDSNTGELFF.

The rearrangement uses TRBV19 and TRBJ1-3; a possible D gene is TRBD1 (5 bases). Germline lookup yields CDR1 LNHDA and CDR2 SQIVND (reference sequence). CDR3 length: 14 residues. V was pared by 6 bases and J by 0 bases, with 9 bases between. For the CDR3, the DNA is TGTGCCAGTAGATGGGGCAGCTCTGGAAACACCATATATTTT. Amino acids: CASRWGSSGNTIYF.

The chain has TRBV10-3 and TRBJ2-7; TRBD1 aligns across 7 bases. V shed 3 bases, J shed 1 base, and the junction held 6 bases outside the gene matches. From germline, CDR1 is ENHRY and CDR2 SYGVKD. This CDR3 spans 15 amino acids. The CDR3: CAISDRGGRSYEQYF. CDR3 bases: TGTGCCATCAGTGACCGAGGGGGCAGATCCTACGAGCAGTACTTC.

The V call is TRBV6-5, the J call TRBJ1-3; TRBD1 matches at 10 bases. Looked up from germline, CDR1 is MNHEY and CDR2 is SVGAGI. V shed 6 bases and J 2 bases; nucleotides not matched to a gene: 4. This CDR3 region has 15 residues. CDR3 region: CASSPDRGPGNTIYF. CDR3 DNA: TGTGCCAGCAGCCCCGACAGGGGGCCTGGAAACACCATATATTTT.

The rearrangement uses TRBV27 and TRBJ2-7; maybe TRBD1 (5 bases). Germline CDR1 MNHEY, CDR2 SMNVEV (reference sequence). This CDR3 region has 14 residues. The V end lost 5 bases, the J end lost 1 base, and 12 bases lay between the germline ends. The DNA for the CDR3 is TGTGCCAGCAGTGGCACCAGGGTATCCTACGAGCAGTACTTC. Its translation: CASSGTRVSYEQYF.

V gene TRBV19 combines with J gene TRBJ1-2, with TRBD1 matching 10 bases. Germline trimming cut 9 bases from V and 4 bases from J; bases unmatched to any gene: 8. Germline assignment: CDR1 LNHDA and CDR2 SQIVND (reference sequence). CDR3 length: 14 residues. This chain's CDR3 is CASGRDRGGYGYTF. The CDR3 DNA reads TGTGCCAGCGGCCGGGACAGGGGTGGCTATGGCTACACCTTC.

The chain couples TRBV4-1 to TRBJ2-2; D is perhaps TRBD1 (5 bases). The CDR3 runs to 15 residues. Trimming pared 3 bases from V and 3 bases from J, leaving 11 bases between. Germline CDR1 reads MGHRA; CDR2 reads YSYEKL. CDR3 loop: CASSHDSEDTGELFF. CDR3 coding DNA: TGCGCCAGCAGCCATGACAGTGAGGACACCGGGGAGCTGTTTTTT.